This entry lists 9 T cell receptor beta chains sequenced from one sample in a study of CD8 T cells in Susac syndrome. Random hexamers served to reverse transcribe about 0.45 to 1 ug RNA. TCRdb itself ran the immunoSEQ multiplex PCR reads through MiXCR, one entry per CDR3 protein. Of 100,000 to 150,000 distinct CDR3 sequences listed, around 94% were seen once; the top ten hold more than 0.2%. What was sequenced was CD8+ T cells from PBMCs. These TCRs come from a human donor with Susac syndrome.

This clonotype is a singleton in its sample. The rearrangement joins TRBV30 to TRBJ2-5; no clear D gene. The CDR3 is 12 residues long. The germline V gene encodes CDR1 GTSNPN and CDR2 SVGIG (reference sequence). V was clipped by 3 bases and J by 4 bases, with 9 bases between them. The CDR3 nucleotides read TGTGCCTGGAGCCGACTCGTAGAGACCCAGTACTTC. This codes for CAWSRLVETQYF.

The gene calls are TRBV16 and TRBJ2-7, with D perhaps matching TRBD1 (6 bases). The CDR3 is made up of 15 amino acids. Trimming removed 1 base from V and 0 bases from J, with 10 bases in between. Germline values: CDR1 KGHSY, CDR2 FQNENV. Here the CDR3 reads CASSQWDTSSYEQYF. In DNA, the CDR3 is TGTGCCAGCAGCCAATGGGACACTAGCTCCTACGAGCAGTACTTC.

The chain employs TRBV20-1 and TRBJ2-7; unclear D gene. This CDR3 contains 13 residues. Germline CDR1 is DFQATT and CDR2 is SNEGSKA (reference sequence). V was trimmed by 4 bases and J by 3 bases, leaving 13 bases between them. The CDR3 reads CSATVKRSYEQYF. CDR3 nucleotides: TGCAGTGCTACGGTTAAACGAAGCTACGAGCAGTACTTC.

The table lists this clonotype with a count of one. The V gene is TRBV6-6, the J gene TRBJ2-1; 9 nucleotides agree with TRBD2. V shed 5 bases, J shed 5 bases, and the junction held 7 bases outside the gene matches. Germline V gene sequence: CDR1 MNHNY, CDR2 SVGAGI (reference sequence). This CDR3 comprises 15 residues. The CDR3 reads CASSVPGLANNEQFF. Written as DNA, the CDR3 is TGTGCCAGCAGTGTCCCGGGACTAGCCAACAATGAGCAGTTCTTC.

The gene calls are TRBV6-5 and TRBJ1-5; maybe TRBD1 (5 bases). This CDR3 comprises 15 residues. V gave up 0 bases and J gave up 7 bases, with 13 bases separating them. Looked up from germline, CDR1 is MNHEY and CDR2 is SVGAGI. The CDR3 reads CASSYSAGGGQPQHF. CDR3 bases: TGTGCCAGCAGTTACTCGGCGGGGGGGGGACAGCCCCAGCATTTT.

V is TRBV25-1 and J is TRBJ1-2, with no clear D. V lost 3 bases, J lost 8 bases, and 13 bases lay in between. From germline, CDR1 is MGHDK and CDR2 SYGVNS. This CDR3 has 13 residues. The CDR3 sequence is CASSDPNTWGYTF. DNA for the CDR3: TGTGCCAGCAGTGATCCGAACACCTGGGGCTACACCTTC.

For the CDR3, the DNA is TGTGCCAGCAGCCGCTCGCTAGCGGGGGGGCCCGAAGATACGCAGTATTTT. Amino acid sequence: CASSRSLAGGPEDTQYF. The chain is built from TRBV3-1 and TRBJ2-3; the match to TRBD2 covers 12 bases. Per the germline V gene, CDR1 is LGHDT and CDR2 is YNNKEL (reference sequence). The CDR3 has 17 amino acids. Trimming removed 4 bases from V and 5 bases from J; junction bases left unmatched: 10.

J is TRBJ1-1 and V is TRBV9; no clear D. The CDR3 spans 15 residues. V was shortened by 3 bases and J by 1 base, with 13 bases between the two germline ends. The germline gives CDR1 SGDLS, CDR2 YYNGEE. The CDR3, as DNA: TGTGCCAGCAGCGGCTCCGGACCGTCGAACACTGAAGCTTTCTTT. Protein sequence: CASSGSGPSNTEAFF.

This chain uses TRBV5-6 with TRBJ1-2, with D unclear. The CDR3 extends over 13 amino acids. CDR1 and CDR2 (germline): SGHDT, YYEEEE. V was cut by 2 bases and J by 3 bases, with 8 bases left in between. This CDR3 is CASSFGEYYGYTF. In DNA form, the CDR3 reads TGTGCCAGCAGCTTCGGGGAATACTATGGCTACACCTTC. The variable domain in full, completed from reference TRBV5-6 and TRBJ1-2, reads DAGVTQSPTHLIKTRGQQVTLRCSPKSGHDTVSWYQQALGQGPQFIFQYYEEEERQRGNFPDRFSGHQFPNYSSELNVNALLLGDSALYLCASSFGEYYGYTFGSGTRLTVV.